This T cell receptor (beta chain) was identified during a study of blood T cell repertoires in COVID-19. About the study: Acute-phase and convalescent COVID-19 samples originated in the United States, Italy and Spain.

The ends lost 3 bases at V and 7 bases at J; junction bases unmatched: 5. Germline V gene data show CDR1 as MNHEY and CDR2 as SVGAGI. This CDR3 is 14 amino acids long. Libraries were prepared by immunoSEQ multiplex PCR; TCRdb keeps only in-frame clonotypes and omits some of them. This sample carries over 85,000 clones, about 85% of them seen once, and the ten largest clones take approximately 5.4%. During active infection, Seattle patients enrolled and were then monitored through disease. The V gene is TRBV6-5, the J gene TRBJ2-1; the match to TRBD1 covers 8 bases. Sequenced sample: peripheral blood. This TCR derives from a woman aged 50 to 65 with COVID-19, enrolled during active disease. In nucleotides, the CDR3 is TGTGCCAGCAGTTATCAGGGGGCGCAAAATGAGCAGTTCTTC. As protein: CASSYQGAQNEQFF.